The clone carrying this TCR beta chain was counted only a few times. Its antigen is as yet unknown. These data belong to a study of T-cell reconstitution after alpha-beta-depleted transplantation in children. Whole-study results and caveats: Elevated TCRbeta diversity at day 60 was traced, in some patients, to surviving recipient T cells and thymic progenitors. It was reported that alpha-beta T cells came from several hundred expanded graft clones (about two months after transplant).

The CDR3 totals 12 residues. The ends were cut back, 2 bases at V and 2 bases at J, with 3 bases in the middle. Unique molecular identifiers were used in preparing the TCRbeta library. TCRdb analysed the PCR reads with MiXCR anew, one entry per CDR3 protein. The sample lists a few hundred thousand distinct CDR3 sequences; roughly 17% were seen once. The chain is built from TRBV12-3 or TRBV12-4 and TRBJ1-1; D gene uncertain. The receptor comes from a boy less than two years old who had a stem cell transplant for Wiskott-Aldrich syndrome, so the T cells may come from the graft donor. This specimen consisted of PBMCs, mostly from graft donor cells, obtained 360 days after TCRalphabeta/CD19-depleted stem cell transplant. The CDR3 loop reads CASSLSNTEAFF. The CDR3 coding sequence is TGTGCCAGCAGTTTAAGCAACACTGAAGCTTTCTTT.